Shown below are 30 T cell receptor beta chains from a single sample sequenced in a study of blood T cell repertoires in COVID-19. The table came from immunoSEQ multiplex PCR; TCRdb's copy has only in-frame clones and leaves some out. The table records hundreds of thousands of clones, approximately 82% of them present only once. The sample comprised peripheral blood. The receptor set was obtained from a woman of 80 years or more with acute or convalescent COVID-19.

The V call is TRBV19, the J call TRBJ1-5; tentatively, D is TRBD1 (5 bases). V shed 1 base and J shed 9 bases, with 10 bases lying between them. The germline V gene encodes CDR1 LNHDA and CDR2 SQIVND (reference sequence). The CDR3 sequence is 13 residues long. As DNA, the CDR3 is TGTGCCAGTAGTATAGTAGCAGGGCGGCCCCAGCATTTT. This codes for CASSIVAGRPQHF.

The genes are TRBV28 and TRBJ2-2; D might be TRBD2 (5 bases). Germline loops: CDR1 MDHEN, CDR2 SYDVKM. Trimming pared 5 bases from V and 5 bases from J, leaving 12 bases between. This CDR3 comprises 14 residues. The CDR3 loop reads CASSNLGVTGELFF. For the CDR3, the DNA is TGTGCCAGCAGTAACCTCGGGGTTACCGGGGAGCTGTTTTTT.

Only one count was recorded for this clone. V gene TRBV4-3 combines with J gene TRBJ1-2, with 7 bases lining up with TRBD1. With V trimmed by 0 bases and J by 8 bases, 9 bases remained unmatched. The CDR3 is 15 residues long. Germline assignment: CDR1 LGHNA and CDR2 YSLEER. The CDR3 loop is CASSQDQGGARGYTF. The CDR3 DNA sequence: TGCGCCAGCAGCCAAGATCAGGGGGGCGCGCGGGGCTACACCTTC.

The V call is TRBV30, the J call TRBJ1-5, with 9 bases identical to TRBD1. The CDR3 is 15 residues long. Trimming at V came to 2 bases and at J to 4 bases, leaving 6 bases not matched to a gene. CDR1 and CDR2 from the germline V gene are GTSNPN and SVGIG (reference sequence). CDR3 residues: CAWSQGTGSNQPQHF. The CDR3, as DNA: TGTGCCTGGAGTCAGGGGACAGGGTCAAATCAGCCCCAGCATTTT.

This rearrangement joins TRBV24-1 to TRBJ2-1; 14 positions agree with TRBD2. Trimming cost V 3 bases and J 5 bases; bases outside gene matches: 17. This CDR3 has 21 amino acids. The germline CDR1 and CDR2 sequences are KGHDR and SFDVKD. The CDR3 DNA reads TGTGCCACCAGTGATCCTACCGGGACTAGCGGGAGTCCCACCTGGAACAATGAGCAGTTCTTC. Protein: CATSDPTGTSGSPTWNNEQFF.

For the CDR3, the DNA is TGCGCCAGCAGCTTGGCCCCAAACTATGGCTACACCTTC. Residues: CASSLAPNYGYTF. V gene TRBV5-1 combines with J gene TRBJ1-2; unclear D gene. The CDR3 sequence is 13 residues long. V was clipped by 0 bases and J by 2 bases, with 5 bases between them. Germline V gives CDR1 SGHRS, CDR2 YFSETQ.

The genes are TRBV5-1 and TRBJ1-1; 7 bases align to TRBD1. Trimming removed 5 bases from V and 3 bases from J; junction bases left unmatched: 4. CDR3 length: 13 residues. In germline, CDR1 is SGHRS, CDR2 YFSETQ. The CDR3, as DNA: TGCGCCAGCAGGCAGGGGGTTGACACTGAAGCTTTCTTT. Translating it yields CASRQGVDTEAFF.

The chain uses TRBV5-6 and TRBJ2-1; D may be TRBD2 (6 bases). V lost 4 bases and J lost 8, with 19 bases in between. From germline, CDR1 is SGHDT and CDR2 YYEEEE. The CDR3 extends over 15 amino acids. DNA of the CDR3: TGTGCCAGCAGCAGAGGGACTGGCCCCGCGGATGAGCAGTTCTTC. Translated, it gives CASSRGTGPADEQFF.

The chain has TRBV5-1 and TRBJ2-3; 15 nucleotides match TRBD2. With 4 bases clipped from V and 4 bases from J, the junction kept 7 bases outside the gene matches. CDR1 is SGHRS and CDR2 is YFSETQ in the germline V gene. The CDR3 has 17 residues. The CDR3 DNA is TGCGCCAGCAGCATTGGGACTAGCGGGAGGAGCTCAGATACGCAGTATTTT. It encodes CASSIGTSGRSSDTQYF.

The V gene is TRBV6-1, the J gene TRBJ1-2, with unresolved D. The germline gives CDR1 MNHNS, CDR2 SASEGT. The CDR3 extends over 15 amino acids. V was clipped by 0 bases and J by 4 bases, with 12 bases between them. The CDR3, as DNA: TGTGCCAGCAGTGAAGCGGCCCATTTATTCTATGGCTACACCTTC. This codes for CASSEAAHLFYGYTF.

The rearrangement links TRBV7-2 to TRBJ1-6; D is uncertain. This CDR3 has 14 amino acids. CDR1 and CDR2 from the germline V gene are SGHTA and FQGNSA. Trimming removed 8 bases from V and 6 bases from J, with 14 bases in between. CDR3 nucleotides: TGTGCCAGCGCCAAGCGGGGAGGTAATTCACCCCTCCACTTT. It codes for CASAKRGGNSPLHF. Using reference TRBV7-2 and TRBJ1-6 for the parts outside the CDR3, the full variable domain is GAGVSQSPSNKVTEKGKDVELRCDPISGHTALYWYRQSLGQGLEFLIYFQGNSAPDKSGLPSDRFSAERTGGSVSTLTIQRTQQEDSAVYLCASAKRGGNSPLHFGNGTRLTVT.

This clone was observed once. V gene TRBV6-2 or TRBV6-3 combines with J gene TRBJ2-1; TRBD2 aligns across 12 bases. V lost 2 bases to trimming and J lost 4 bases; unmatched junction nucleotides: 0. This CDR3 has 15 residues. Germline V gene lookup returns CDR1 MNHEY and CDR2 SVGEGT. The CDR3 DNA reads TGTGCCAGCAGTTACACTAGCGGGAGGTACAATGAGCAGTTCTTC. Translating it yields CASSYTSGRYNEQFF.

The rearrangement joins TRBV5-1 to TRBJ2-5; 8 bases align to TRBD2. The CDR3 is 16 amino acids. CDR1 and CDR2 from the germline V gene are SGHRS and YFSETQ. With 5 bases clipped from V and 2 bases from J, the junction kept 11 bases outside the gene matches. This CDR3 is CASSQRGSGTQETQYF. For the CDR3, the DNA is TGCGCCAGCAGTCAACGGGGTAGCGGGACGCAAGAGACCCAGTACTTC.

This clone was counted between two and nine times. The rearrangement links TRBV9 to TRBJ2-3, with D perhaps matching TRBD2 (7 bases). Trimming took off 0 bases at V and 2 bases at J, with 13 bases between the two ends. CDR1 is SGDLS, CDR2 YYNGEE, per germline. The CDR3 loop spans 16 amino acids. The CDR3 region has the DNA TGTGCCAGCAGCGTAGAGGGGGGGGCTGCCACAGATACGCAGTATTTT. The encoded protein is CASSVEGGAATDTQYF.

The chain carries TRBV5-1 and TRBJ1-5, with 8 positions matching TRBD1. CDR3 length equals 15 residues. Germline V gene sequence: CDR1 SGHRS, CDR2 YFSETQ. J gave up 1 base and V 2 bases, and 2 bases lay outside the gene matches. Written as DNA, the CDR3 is TGCGCCAGCAGCTTCCAGGGGGCAAGCAATCAGCCCCAGCATTTT. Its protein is CASSFQGASNQPQHF.

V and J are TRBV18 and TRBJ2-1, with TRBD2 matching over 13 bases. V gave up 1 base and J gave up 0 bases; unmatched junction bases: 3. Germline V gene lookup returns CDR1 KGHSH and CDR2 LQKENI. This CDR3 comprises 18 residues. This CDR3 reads CASSPRRTSGSSYNEQFF. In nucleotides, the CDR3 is TGTGCCAGCTCACCACGACGGACTAGCGGGAGCTCCTACAATGAGCAGTTCTTC.

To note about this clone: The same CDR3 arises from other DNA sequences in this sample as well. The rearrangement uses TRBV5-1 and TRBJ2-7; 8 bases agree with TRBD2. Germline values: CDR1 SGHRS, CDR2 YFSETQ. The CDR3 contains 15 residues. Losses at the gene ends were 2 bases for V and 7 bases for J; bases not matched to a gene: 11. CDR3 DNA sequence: TGCGCCAGCAGCTTCTCCGGGACCGGGGGGGAAGAGCAGTACTTC. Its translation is CASSFSGTGGEEQYF. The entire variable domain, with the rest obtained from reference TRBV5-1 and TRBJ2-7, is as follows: KAGVTQTPRYLIKTRGQQVTLSCSPISGHRSVSWYQQTPGQGLQFLFEYFSETQRNKGNFPGRFSGRQFSNSRSEMNVSTLELGDSALYLCASSFSGTGGEEQYFGPGTRLTVT.

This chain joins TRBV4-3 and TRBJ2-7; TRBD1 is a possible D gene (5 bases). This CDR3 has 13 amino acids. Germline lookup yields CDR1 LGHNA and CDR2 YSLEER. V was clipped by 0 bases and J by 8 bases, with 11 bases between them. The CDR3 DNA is TGCGCCAGCAGCCAAGAACTTAGGGGCCAGCAGTACTTC. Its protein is CASSQELRGQQYF.

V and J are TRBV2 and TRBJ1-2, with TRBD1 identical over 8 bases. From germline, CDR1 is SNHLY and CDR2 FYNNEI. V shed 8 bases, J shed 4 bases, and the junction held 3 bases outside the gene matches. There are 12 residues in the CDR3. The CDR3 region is CASEGTGYGYTF. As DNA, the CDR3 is TGTGCCAGCGAGGGGACAGGCTATGGCTACACCTTC.

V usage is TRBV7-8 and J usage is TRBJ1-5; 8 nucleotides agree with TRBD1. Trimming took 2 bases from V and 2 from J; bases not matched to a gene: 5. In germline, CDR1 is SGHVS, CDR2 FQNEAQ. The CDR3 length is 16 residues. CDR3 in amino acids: CASSLSGGLGNQPQHF. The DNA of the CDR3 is TGTGCCAGCAGCTTATCAGGGGGCCTGGGCAATCAGCCCCAGCATTTT. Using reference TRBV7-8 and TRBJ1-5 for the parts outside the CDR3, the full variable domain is GAGVSQSPRYKVAKRGQDVALRCDPISGHVSLFWYQQALGQGPEFLTYFQNEAQLDKSGLPSDRFFAERPEGSVSTLKIQRTQQEDSAVYLCASSLSGGLGNQPQHFGDGTRLSIL.

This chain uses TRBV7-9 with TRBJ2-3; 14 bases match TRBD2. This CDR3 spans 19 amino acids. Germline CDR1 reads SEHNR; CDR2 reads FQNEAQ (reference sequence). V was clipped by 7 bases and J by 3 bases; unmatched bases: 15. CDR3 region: CASTGAVGGTSGSTDTQYF. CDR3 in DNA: TGTGCCAGCACCGGGGCGGTAGGCGGGACTAGCGGGAGTACAGATACGCAGTATTTT.

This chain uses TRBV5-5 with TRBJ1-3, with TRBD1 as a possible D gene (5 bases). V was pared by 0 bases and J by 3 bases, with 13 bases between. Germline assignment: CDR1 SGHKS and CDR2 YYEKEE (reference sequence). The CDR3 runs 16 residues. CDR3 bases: TGTGCCAGCAGCTTGGCGAGGGGAGGGTTTGGAAACACCATATATTTT. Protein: CASSLARGGFGNTIYF.

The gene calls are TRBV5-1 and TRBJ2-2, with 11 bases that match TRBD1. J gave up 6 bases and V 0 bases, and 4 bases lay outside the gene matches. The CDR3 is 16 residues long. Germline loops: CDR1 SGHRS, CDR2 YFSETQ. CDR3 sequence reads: CASSLEDRGLAGELFF. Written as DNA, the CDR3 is TGCGCCAGCAGCTTGGAGGACAGGGGGCTCGCCGGGGAGCTGTTTTTT.

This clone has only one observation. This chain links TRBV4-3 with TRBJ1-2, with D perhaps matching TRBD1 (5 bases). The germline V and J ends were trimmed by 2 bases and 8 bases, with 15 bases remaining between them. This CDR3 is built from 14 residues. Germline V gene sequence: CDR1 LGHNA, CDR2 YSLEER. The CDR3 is CASSQQGNARGYTF. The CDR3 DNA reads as TGCGCCAGCAGCCAACAGGGTAATGCCAGGGGCTACACCTTC.

The CDR3: CASRPPGQGGTEAFF. The CDR3 DNA follows: TGTGCCAGCAGACCCCCCGGACAGGGCGGGACTGAAGCTTTCTTT. The chain employs TRBV6-6 and TRBJ1-1, with TRBD1 matching 8 bases. Trimming cost V 6 bases and J 5 bases; bases outside gene matches: 11. Germline CDR1 reads MNHNY; CDR2 reads SVGAGI (reference sequence). This CDR3 has 15 residues.

Here the CDR3 reads CASIGQSSGTGELFF. In DNA form, the CDR3 reads TGCGCCAGTATAGGACAGAGTAGTGGTACCGGGGAGCTGTTTTTT. This chain connects TRBV5-1 to TRBJ2-2; possibly TRBD1 for D (6 bases). The CDR3 extends over 15 amino acids. V was clipped by 8 bases and J by 5 bases, with 19 bases between them. Germline CDR1 and CDR2: SGHRS and YFSETQ.

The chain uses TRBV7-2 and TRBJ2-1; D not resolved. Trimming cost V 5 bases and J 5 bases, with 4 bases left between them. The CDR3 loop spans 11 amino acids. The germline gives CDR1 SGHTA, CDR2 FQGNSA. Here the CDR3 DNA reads TGTGCCAGCAGCGTCAACAATGAGCAGTTCTTC. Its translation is CASSVNNEQFF.

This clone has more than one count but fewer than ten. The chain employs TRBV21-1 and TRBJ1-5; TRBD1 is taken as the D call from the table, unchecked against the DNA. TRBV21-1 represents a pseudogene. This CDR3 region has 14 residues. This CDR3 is CASRGTGRYQPQHF. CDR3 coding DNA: TGTGCCAGCCGTGGGACAGGTAGATATCAGCCCCAGCATTTT.

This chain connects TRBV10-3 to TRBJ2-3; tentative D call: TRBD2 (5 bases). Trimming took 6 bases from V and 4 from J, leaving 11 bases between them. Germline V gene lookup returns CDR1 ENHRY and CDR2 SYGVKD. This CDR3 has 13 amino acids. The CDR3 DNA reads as TGTGCCATCAGCGGGGAAGGATCAGATACGCAGTATTTT. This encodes CAISGEGSDTQYF.

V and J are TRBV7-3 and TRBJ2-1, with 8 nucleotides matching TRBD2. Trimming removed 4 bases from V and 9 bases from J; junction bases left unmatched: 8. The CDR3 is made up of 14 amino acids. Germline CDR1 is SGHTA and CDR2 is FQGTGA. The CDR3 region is CASSSIPGLAEQFF. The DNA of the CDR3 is TGTGCCAGCAGCTCGATCCCCGGACTAGCTGAGCAGTTCTTC.